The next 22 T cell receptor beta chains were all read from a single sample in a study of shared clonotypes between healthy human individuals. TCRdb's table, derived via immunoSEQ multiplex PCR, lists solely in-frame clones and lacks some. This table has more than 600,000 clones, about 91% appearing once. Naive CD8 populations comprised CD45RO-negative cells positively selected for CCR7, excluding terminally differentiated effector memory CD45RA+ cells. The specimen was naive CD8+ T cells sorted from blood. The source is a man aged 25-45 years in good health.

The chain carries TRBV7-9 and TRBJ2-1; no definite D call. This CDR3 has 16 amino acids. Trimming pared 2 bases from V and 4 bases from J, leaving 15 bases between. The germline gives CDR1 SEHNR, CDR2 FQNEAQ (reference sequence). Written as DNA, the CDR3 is TGTGCCAGCAGCTTAATGGAGACGGGTTTATACAATGAGCAGTTCTTC. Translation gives CASSLMETGLYNEQFF.

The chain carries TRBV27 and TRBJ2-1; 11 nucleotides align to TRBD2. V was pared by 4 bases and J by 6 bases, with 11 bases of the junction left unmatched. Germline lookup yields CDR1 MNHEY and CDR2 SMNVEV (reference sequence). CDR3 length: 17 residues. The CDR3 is CASSSRQLAGVANEQFF. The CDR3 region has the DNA TGTGCCAGCAGTTCCCGCCAACTAGCGGGAGTCGCCAATGAGCAGTTCTTC.

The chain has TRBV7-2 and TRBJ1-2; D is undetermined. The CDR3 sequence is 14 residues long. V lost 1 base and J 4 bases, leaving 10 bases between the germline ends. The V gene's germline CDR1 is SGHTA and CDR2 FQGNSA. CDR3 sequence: CASSLVGLGYGYTF. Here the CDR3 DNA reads TGTGCCAGCAGCTTAGTCGGACTTGGCTATGGCTACACCTTC.

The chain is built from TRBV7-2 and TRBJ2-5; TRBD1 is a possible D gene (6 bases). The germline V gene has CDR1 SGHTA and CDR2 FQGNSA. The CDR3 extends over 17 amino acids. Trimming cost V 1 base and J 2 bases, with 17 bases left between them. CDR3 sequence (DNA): TGTGCCAGCAGCTTAGAGAACAGGGTGTCGTGGCAAGAGACCCAGTACTTC. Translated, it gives CASSLENRVSWQETQYF.

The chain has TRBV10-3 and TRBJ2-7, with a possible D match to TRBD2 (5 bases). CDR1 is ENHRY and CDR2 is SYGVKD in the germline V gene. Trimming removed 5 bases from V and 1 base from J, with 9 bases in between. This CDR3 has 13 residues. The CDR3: CAISPGTSYEQYF. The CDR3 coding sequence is TGTGCCATCAGTCCGGGAACATCCTACGAGCAGTACTTC.

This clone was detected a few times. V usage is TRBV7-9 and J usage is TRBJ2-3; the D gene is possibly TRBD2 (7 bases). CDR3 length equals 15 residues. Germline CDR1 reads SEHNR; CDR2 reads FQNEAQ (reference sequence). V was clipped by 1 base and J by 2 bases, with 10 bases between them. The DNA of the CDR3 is TGTGCCAGCAGCTTAGAAGGGGGGGACACAGATACGCAGTATTTT. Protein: CASSLEGGDTDTQYF.

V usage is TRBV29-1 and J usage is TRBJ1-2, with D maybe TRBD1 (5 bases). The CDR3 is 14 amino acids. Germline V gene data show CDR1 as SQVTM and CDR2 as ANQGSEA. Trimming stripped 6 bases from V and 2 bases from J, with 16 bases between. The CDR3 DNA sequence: TGCAGCGTAGGCCGGGACGGCCCAAACTATGGCTACACCTTC. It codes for CSVGRDGPNYGYTF.

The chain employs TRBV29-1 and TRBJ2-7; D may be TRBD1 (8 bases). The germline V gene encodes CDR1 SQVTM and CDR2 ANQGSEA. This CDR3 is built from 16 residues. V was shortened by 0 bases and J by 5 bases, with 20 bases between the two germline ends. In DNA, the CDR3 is TGCAGCGTTGAAGATTGGGCGGACAGGGAGGGGCACGAGCAGTACTTC. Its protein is CSVEDWADREGHEQYF.

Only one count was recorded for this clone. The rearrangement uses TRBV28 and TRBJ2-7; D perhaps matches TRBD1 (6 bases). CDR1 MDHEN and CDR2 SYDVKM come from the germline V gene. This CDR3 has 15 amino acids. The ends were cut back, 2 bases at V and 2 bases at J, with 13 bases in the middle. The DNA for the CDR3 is TGTGCCAGCAGTTTAACACCCGGGACACCCTACGAGCAGTACTTC. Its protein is CASSLTPGTPYEQYF. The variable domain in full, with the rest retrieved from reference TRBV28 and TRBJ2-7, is DVKVTQSSRYLVKRTGEKVFLECVQDMDHENMFWYRQDPGLGLRLIYFSYDVKMKEKGDIPEGYSVSREKKERFSLILESASTNQTSMYLCASSLTPGTPYEQYFGPGTRLTVT.

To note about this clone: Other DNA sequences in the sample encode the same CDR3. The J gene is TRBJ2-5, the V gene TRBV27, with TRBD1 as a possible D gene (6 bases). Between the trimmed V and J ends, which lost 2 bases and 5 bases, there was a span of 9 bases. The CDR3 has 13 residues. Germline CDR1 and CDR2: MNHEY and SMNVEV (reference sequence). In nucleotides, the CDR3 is TGTGCCAGCAGTTTAAGGGGGTGGGAGACCCAGTACTTC. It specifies CASSLRGWETQYF.

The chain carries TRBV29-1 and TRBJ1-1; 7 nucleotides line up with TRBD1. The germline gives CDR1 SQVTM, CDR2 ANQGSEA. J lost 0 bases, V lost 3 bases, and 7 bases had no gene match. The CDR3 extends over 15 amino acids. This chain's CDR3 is CSVETGQTMNTEAFF. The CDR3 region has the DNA TGCAGCGTTGAGACGGGACAGACCATGAACACTGAAGCTTTCTTT.

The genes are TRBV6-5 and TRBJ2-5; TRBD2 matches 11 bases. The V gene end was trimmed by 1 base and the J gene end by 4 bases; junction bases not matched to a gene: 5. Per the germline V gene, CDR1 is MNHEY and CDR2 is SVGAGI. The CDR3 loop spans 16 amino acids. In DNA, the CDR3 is TGTGCCAGCAGTTACTTAGCGGGAGGGCCTGGAGAGACCCAGTACTTC. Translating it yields CASSYLAGGPGETQYF.

CDR3: CASSLASGRLSYEQYF. The CDR3 bases are TGTGCCAGCAGCTTGGCTAGCGGGAGGCTTTCCTACGAGCAGTACTTC. The rearrangement uses TRBV7-9 and TRBJ2-7, with 11 bases matching TRBD2. The ends lost 3 bases at V and 1 base at J; junction bases unmatched: 5. Germline CDR1 SEHNR, CDR2 FQNEAQ (reference sequence). The CDR3 loop spans 16 amino acids.

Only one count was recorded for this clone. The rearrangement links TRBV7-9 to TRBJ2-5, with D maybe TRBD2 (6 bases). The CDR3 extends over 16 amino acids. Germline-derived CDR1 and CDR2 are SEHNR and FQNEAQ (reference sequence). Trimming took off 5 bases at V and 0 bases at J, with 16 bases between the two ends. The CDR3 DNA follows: TGTGCCAGCAGCGCCCGCCTTGGAGGGTACCAAGAGACCCAGTACTTC. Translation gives CASSARLGGYQETQYF. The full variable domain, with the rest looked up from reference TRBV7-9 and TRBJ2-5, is DTGVSQNPRHKITKRGQNVTFRCDPISEHNRLYWYRQTLGQGPEFLTYFQNEAQLEKSRLLSDRFSAERPKGSFSTLEIQRTEQGDSAMYLCASSARLGGYQETQYFGPGTRLLVL.

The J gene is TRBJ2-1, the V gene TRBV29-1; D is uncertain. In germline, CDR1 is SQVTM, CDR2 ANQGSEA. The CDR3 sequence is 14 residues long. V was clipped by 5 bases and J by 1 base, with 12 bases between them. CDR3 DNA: TGCAGCGTTTATCTCTGGGGTTCCTACAATGAGCAGTTCTTC. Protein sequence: CSVYLWGSYNEQFF.

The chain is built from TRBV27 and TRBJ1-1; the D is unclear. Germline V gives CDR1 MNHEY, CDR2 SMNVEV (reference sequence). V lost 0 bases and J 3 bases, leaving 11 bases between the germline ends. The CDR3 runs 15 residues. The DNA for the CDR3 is TGTGCCAGCAGTTTATCCCCGCGTGGGGACACTGAAGCTTTCTTT. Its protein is CASSLSPRGDTEAFF.

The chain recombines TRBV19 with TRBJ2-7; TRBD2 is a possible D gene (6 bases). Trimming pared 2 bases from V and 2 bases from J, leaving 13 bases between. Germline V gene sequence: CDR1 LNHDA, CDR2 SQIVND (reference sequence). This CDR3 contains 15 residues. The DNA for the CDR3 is TGTGCCAGTAGTATACTGGCAGGGAGGACCTACGAGCAGTACTTC. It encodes CASSILAGRTYEQYF.

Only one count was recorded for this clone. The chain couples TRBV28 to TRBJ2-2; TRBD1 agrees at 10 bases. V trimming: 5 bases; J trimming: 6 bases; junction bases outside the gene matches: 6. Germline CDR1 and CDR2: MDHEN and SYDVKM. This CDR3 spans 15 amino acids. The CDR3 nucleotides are TGTGCCAGCAGTCCCCGGACAGGGGGTCCCGGGGAGCTGTTTTTT. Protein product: CASSPRTGGPGELFF. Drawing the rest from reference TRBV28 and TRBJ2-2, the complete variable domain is DVKVTQSSRYLVKRTGEKVFLECVQDMDHENMFWYRQDPGLGLRLIYFSYDVKMKEKGDIPEGYSVSREKKERFSLILESASTNQTSMYLCASSPRTGGPGELFFGEGSRLTVL.

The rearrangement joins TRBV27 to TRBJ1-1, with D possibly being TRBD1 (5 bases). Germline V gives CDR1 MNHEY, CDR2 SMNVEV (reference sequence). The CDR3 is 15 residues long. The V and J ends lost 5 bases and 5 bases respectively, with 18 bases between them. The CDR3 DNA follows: TGTGCCAGCAGTCCAACGGTGGGGGAATGGACTGAAGCTTTCTTT. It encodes CASSPTVGEWTEAFF.

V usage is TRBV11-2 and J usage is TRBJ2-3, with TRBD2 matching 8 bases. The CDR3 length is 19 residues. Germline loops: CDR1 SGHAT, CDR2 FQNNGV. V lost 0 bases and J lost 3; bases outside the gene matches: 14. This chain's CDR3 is CASSLDLIYAGGATDTQYF. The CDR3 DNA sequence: TGTGCCAGCAGCTTAGATCTGATCTACGCGGGAGGTGCGACAGATACGCAGTATTTT. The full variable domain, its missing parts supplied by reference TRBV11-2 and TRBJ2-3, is EAGVAQSPRYKIIEKRQSVAFWCNPISGHATLYWYQQILGQGPKLLIQFQNNGVVDDSQLPKDRFSAERLKGVDSTLKIQPAKLEDSAVYLCASSLDLIYAGGATDTQYFGPGTRLTVL.

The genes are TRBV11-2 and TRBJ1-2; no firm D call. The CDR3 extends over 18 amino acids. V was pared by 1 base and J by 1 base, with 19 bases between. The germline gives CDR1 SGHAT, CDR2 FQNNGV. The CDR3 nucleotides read TGTGCCAGCAGCTTAGTTTCGCCAGTTAGTCAATTTAACTATGGCTACACCTTC. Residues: CASSLVSPVSQFNYGYTF.

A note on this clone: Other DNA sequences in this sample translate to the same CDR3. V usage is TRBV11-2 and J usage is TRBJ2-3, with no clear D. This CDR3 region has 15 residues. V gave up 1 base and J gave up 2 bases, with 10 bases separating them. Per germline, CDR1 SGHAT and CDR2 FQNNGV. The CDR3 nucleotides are TGTGCCAGCAGCTTAGTGGGCGGTTACACAGATACGCAGTATTTT. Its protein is CASSLVGGYTDTQYF.